This paragraph covers one T cell receptor beta chain sequence. The data were taken from a study of T cell changes during pregnancy in multiple sclerosis. Clones were read by immunoSEQ multiplex PCR, and TCRdb kept only the in-frame ones, dropping some. This table has some 85,000 clones, over 90% appearing once. Germline values: CDR1 SGHVS, CDR2 FQNEAQ. CDR3 length equals 16 residues. The trim removed 1 base at V and 6 bases at J, leaving 8 bases unmatched. The sequenced sample was peripheral blood, obtained in the second trimester of pregnancy. This receptor was identified in a female donor with multiple sclerosis, enrolled in a pregnancy study. The chain is built from TRBV7-8 and TRBJ1-5; the match to TRBD1 covers 8 bases. CDR3 residues: CASSLGTYRGVQPQHF. For the CDR3, the DNA is TGTGCCAGCAGCTTAGGTACCTACAGGGGGGTTCAGCCCCAGCATTTT.